The source of this T cell receptor beta chain is a study of long-term antiretroviral therapy in people with HIV. Study observations and caveats: Diversity went up after ART and still fell short of transplant donor controls.

Before they underwent DNA extraction, samples held roughly 0.9-11 million cryopreserved PBMC. This CDR3 comprises 14 residues. Losses at the gene ends were 5 bases for V and 7 bases for J; bases not matched to a gene: 4. The germline V gene encodes CDR1 MNHEY and CDR2 SMNVEV (reference sequence). A v3.0 immunoSEQ assay was performed at survey level. The assay was immunoSEQ multiplex PCR, and TCRdb's table has in-frame clones only and misses some. The data contain 7,100 or so clones, roughly 80% of them seen just once; the ten biggest clones take up 20% to 25%. Only a few counts were recorded for this clone. Its antigen is undetermined.

The sequence came from a man in his forties with HIV. Sample: unsorted PBMCs, taken 1.1 years after starting antiretroviral therapy. The chain combines TRBV27 with TRBJ1-6, with TRBD1 identical over 8 bases. The CDR3 sequence is CASSPGTGNSPLHF. The CDR3 nucleotides are TGTGCCAGCAGTCCCGGGACAGGCAATTCACCCCTCCACTTT.